This record covers a single TCR beta chain. Its antigen is unidentified. These data originate in a study of shared clonotypes between healthy human individuals. Unsorted PBMC replicate PCRs drew on around 270 ng DNA, representing some 30,000 T cell genomes. Profiled with immunoSEQ multiplex PCR; TCRdb holds only in-frame clones, not every one. The data show about half a million clones, around 75% seen once. Germline CDR1 and CDR2: SQVTM and ANQGSEA. J lost 3 bases, V lost 6 bases, and 3 bases had no gene match. This CDR3 has 14 amino acids. Study results and caveats: Clonotype sharing among donors was thought likely to change with sequencing depth.

Adults of Caucasian background living in Nashville, Tennessee made up all donors. V usage is TRBV29-1 and J usage is TRBJ1-5; 12 bases agree with TRBD1. Sequencing was carried out using PBMCs. This TCR came from a woman between 40 and 50 years old in good health. Some clones in this sample may be carry-over from other donors' samples. The DNA for the CDR3 is TGCAGCGTAGGGACAGGGGGCTACAATCAGCCCCAGCATTTT. Translating it yields CSVGTGGYNQPQHF.